This passage covers 16 T cell receptor beta chains from one sample sequenced in a study of tumor and adjacent non-tumor tissue in lung cancer. RNA was extracted from bulk tissue without any cell sorting. TCRbeta libraries were built with three rounds of nested PCR, modified from ARM-PCR. MiXCR, applied by TCRdb to the multiplex PCR reads, yields one record per CDR3 protein. Of 85,000 to 100,000 distinct CDR3 sequences listed, roughly 70% are singletons. Material: lung tumor tissue. These receptors were taken from a man in his 60s with non-small cell lung cancer.

A note on this clonotype: Just one base apart from a much larger clone, this may be a read error. The chain combines TRBV11-2 with TRBJ2-6, with 7 bases aligning to TRBD1. Germline-derived CDR1 and CDR2 are SGHAT and FQNNGV. V lost 3 bases to trimming and J lost 3 bases; unmatched junction nucleotides: 2. The CDR3 runs 15 residues. The CDR3 coding sequence is TGTGCCAGCAGCTTCGACAGGGTTGGGGCCAACGTCCTGACTTTC. This gives the protein CASSFDRVGANVLTF.

This clonotype was picked up a small number of times. A much more abundant neighbour one base away suggests this may be a read error. J is TRBJ2-1 and V is TRBV6-1; TRBD2 matches 7 bases. Per germline, CDR1 MNHNS and CDR2 SASEGT. The CDR3 runs to 15 residues. CDR3 amino acids: CANSATRTSRNEQFF. The CDR3 DNA reads TGTGCCAACAGTGCTACCAGGACTAGTAGGAATGAGCAGTTCTTC.

Regarding this clonotype: One end of the junction does not line up with germline, which may come from a read error. This chain uses TRBV6-5 with TRBJ1-5, with D possibly being TRBD1 (5 bases). This CDR3 is built from 15 residues. From germline, CDR1 is MNHEY and CDR2 SVGAGI. The chain's CDR3 is CVSRRDFYSNQPQHF. DNA of the CDR3: TGTGTCAGCAGGAGGGACTTTTATAGCAATCAGCCCCAACATTTT.

The rearrangement uses TRBV6-1 and TRBJ2-2, with no clear D. The CDR3 length is 14 residues. Germline loops: CDR1 MNHNS, CDR2 SASEGT. V dropped 6 bases and J dropped 5 bases, with 13 bases sitting between them. Here the CDR3 reads CASSLAWGTGELFF. The CDR3, as DNA: TGTGCCAGCAGCCTGGCGTGGGGAACCGGGGAGCTGTTTTTT.

Points on this clonotype: An end of the junction does not agree with germline; a read error may underlie this. The chain links TRBV29-1 to TRBJ2-7; perhaps TRBD2 as D (7 bases). Germline assignment: CDR1 SQVTM and CDR2 ANQGSEA. The CDR3 covers 13 residues. CDR3 sequence (DNA): TGCAGCGATGAACTACCGGGGGGCTACAAGGAGTACTTC. Encoded protein: CSDELPGGYKEYF.

This clonotype was observed at least ten times. The CDR3 loop is CSVTGQGVADTQYF. The CDR3 coding sequence is TGCAGCGTTACGGGACAGGGGGTTGCAGATACGCAGTATTTT. The rearrangement links TRBV29-1 to TRBJ2-3; 11 nucleotides match TRBD1. V dropped 5 bases and J dropped 4; count of bases not matched to a gene: 5. The CDR3 totals 14 residues. CDR1 is SQVTM and CDR2 is ANQGSEA in the germline V gene.

The rearrangement links TRBV19 to TRBJ2-5; 9 bases align to TRBD1. Per the germline V gene, CDR1 is LNHDA and CDR2 is SQIVND (reference sequence). This CDR3 comprises 15 residues. Unmatched junction bases numbered 6, after V lost 5 bases and J lost 2 bases. This CDR3 is CASSYTGTGQETQYF. DNA of the CDR3: TGTGCCAGTAGTTATACCGGGACAGGGCAAGAGACCCAGTACTTC.

The chain recombines TRBV4-3 with TRBJ2-7, with 15 bases matching TRBD2. Trimming removed 0 bases from V and 7 bases from J; junction bases left unmatched: 7. Germline loops: CDR1 LGHNA, CDR2 YSLEER. This CDR3 spans 17 amino acids. The CDR3 region is CASSQDLGLAGGREQYF. DNA for the CDR3: TGCGCCAGCAGCCAAGACCTCGGACTAGCGGGAGGGAGAGAGCAGTACTTC.

A remark on this clonotype: The final CDR3 position lacks the conserved phenylalanine or tryptophan, pointing to a likely read error. This sequence joins TRBV24-1 and TRBJ2-1; D remains ambiguous. Trimming took 4 bases from V and 6 from J, leaving 6 bases between them. CDR3 length: 12 amino acids. Germline V CDR1 and CDR2: KGHDR, SFDVKD. The DNA of the CDR3 is TGTGCCACCAGTGACCGTTTCAATGAGCAGTTCATC. This codes for CATSDRFNEQFI.

This clonotype was detected only a few times. The junction does not match germline at one end; this may be a read error. The chain uses TRBV5-4 and TRBJ2-3, with 9 positions matching TRBD1. Germline CDR1 SGHNT, CDR2 YYREEE (reference sequence). The CDR3 has 15 amino acids. In DNA form, the CDR3 reads TGTGCCAACAGCTTTCCCGGGACAGGGATGGATACGCAGTATTTT. It is translated as CANSFPGTGMDTQYF. Based on the CDR3 plus reference TRBV5-4 and TRBJ2-3, the full variable domain is ETGVTQSPTHLIKTRGQQVTLRCSSQSGHNTVSWYQQALGQGPQFIFQYYREEENGRGNFPPRFSGLQFPNYSSELNVNALELDDSALYLCANSFPGTGMDTQYFGPGTRLTVL.

This clonotype was found many times. The chain couples TRBV6-5 to TRBJ2-3; possibly TRBD1 for D (5 bases). V was pared by 5 bases and J by 11 bases, with 14 bases between. CDR1 MNHEY and CDR2 SVGAGI come from the germline V gene. CDR3 length: 12 amino acids. The CDR3 coding sequence is TGTGCCAGCAGTACCGGACGGCAGGGGCAGTATTTT. Translating gives CASSTGRQGQYF.

This clonotype came up a few times. The rearrangement joins TRBV7-9 to TRBJ2-2, with D perhaps given as TRBD1 or TRBD2 (5 bases each). Germline CDR1 is SEHNR and CDR2 is FQNEAQ (reference sequence). The length of the CDR3 is 16 residues. The ends were cut back, 5 bases at V and 2 bases at J, with 15 bases in the middle. The chain's CDR3 is CASSKEHGANTGELFF. The CDR3 DNA reads as TGTGCCAGCAGCAAGGAACACGGGGCTAACACCGGGGAGCTGTTTTTT.

Many counts were recorded for this clonotype. This rearrangement joins TRBV20-1 to TRBJ2-1, with TRBD2 matching 14 bases. Germline CDR1 is DFQATT and CDR2 is SNEGSKA (reference sequence). The CDR3 loop spans 17 amino acids. After removal of 3 bases from V and 1 base from J, the junction contained 5 bases not matched to a gene. CDR3 DNA sequence: TGCAGTGCTAGGACTAGCGGGAGGGCCGGGTCCTACAATGAGCAGTTCTTC. As protein: CSARTSGRAGSYNEQFF.

With regard to this clonotype: The conserved final phenylalanine or tryptophan is absent from the CDR3, which likely points to a read error. The chain combines TRBV11-2 with TRBJ2-4; 7 bases line up with TRBD1. CDR1 and CDR2 (germline): SGHAT, FQNNGV. The CDR3 has 17 residues. V was pared by 6 bases and J by 1 base, with 12 bases of the junction left unmatched. The CDR3 nucleotides read TGTGCCAGCAGAATCTACAGGGGATCGCGCGCCAAAAACATTCAGTACCTC. This translates into CASRIYRGSRAKNIQYL.

Points on this clonotype: A much larger clonotype is one base distant, so this may be a read error. CDR3 sequence: CASSLGRVYEKYF. The CDR3 DNA is TGTGCCAGCAGTTTAGGGAGAGTATATGAGAAGTACTTC. This chain links TRBV28 with TRBJ2-7; TRBD2 is a possible D gene (5 bases). Per germline, CDR1 MDHEN and CDR2 SYDVKM. The CDR3 extends over 13 amino acids. V was cut by 2 bases and J by 11 bases, with 16 bases left in between.

Of note for this clonotype: Mismatch with germline at one junction end may stem from a read error. The chain combines TRBV19 with TRBJ1-1; 7 nucleotides match TRBD1. This CDR3 contains 13 residues. In germline, CDR1 is LNHDA, CDR2 SQIVND (reference sequence). The CDR3 coding sequence is TGTGCCAGTAGTGTGACAGGGAATACTGATGCTTTCTTT. It encodes CASSVTGNTDAFF.